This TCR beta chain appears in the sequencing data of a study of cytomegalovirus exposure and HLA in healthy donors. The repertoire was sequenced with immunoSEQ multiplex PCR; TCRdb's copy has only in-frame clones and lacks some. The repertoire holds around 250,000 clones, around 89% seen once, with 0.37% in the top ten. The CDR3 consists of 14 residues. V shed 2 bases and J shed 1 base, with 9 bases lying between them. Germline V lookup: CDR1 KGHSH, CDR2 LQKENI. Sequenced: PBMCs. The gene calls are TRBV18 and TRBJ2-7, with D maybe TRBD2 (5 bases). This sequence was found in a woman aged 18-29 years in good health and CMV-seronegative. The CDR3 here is CASSPEGRSYEQYF. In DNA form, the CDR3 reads TGTGCCAGCTCACCAGAGGGCAGGTCCTACGAGCAGTACTTC.